This TCR beta chain was profiled in a study of post-analysis software for immune sequencing data. About the research overall: Courses of disease covered relapsing-remitting, secondary progressive and progressive-relapsing multiple sclerosis.

Per germline, CDR1 SGHTA and CDR2 FQGNSA. Trimming pared 2 bases from V and 7 bases from J, leaving 12 bases between. The CDR3 has 14 residues. Regarding this clonotype: Antigen: not known.

Every TCR beta cDNA library bore unique molecular identifiers. Each CDR3 protein is one row after TCRdb ran MiXCR on the PCR reads. The sample contains 150,000 or so distinct CDR3 sequences, roughly 34% of which appear only once. Study observations and caveats: Relative to controls, patients had about five TRBV segments at higher frequency, with TRBV5-6, TRBV5-1 and TRBV20-1 among these. Diversity measured as normalized Chao1 was significantly lower in multiple sclerosis patients than in controls.

This specimen was blood, taken after autologous hematopoietic stem cell transplantation. This sequence joins TRBV7-2 and TRBJ1-5, with no clear D. This sequence was found in a girl between 5 and 17 years old with multiple sclerosis. The CDR3 reads CASSLRSSGQPQHF. DNA of the CDR3: TGTGCCAGCAGCTTAAGGTCGAGCGGGCAGCCCCAGCATTTT.